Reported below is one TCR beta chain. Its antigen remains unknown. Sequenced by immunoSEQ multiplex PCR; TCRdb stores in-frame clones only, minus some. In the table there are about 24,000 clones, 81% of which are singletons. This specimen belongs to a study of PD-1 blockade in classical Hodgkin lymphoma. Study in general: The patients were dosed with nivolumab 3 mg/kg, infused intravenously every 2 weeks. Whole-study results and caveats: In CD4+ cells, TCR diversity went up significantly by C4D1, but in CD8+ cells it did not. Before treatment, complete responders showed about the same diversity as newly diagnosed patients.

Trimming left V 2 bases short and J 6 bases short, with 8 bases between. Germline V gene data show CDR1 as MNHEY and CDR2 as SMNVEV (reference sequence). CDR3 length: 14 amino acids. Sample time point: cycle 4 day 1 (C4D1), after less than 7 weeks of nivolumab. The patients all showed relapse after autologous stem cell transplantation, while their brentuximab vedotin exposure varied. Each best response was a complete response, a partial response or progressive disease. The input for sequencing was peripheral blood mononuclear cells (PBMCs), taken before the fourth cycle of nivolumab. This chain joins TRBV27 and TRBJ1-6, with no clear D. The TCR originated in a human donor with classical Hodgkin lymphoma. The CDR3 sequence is CASSLPRTNSPLHF. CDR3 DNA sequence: TGTGCCAGCAGTTTACCAAGGACTAATTCACCCCTCCACTTT.